The sequence of this T cell receptor beta chain was determined in a study of identical twins. Study findings and constraints: Abundant beta clonotypes from cord blood had fewer insertions, unlike memory repertoires, which showed none.

The sample holds a few counts of this clonotype. Its specificity is unknown. TCRdb independently ran MiXCR on the 5' RACE reads; one entry per CDR3 protein. The data hold about 500,000 distinct CDR3 sequences, with roughly an eighth observed a single time. The CDR3 runs 15 residues. Germline V gene data show CDR1 as SGHTA and CDR2 as FQGTGA. Trimming removed 5 bases from V and 6 bases from J; junction bases left unmatched: 10. These sequences were also reported in another study, on yellow fever vaccine responses in identical twins.

The V call is TRBV7-3, the J call TRBJ2-3; 8 bases line up with TRBD2. The origin of this receptor is a woman under 30 in good health. The specimen was CD4+ T cells sorted from blood. CDR3 region: CASSRGGALQDTQYF. The DNA of the CDR3 is TGTGCCAGCAGCCGGGGGGGGGCACTGCAGGATACGCAGTATTTT.